Below, 14 T cell receptor beta chains from the same sample are listed, as sequenced in a study of post-analysis software for immune sequencing data. Study-level results: TRBV segments more frequent in patients than in controls numbered several and included TRBV5-6, TRBV5-1 and TRBV20-1.

These receptors' targets are unknown. Included in the TCR beta cDNA libraries were unique molecular identifiers. TCRdb redid the calling of the PCR reads with MiXCR, one entry per CDR3 protein. Of approximately 260,000 distinct CDR3 sequences listed, 36% are singletons. The sample was blood. Receptors were obtained from a girl aged 10 to 17 with multiple sclerosis.

The chain couples TRBV11-2 to TRBJ1-6; TRBD1 aligns across 9 bases. Trimming removed 5 bases from V and 7 bases from J; junction bases left unmatched: 6. This CDR3 region has 15 residues. Germline V lookup: CDR1 SGHAT, CDR2 FQNNGV. The CDR3 DNA reads as TGTGCCAGCAGCGGGAACAGGGGGCAAAATTCACCCCTCCACTTT. Amino acids: CASSGNRGQNSPLHF.

This clonotype was picked up a small number of times. A much more abundant neighbour one base away suggests this may be a read error. The rearrangement joins TRBV24-1 to TRBJ2-5; 8 positions match TRBD2. The V gene end was trimmed by 4 bases and the J gene end by 11 bases; junction bases not matched to a gene: 8. CDR1 and CDR2 (germline): KGHDR, SFDVKD. The CDR3 is 13 amino acids. CDR3 bases: TGTGCCACCAGTGAACGACTAGCGAGAGAGCAGTACTTC. This gives the protein CATSERLAREQYF.

The V call is TRBV6-2 or TRBV6-3, the J call TRBJ2-3, with D unresolved. The CDR3 totals 13 residues. Germline V lookup: CDR1 MNHEY, CDR2 SVGEGT. V gave up 6 bases and J gave up 5 bases, with 12 bases separating them. This chain's CDR3 is CASSLGFGDTQYF. DNA of the CDR3: TGTGCCAGCAGCCTAGGATTCGGAGATACGCAGTATTTT.

This clonotype was recorded once. A clone one base away is much larger, so this may be a read error. This chain uses TRBV29-1 with TRBJ1-1; D ambiguous. There are 14 residues in the CDR3. Germline loops: CDR1 SQVTM, CDR2 ANQGSEA. Trimming left V 4 bases short and J 1 base short, with 13 bases between. This CDR3 reads CSVVGILKNTEAFF. CDR3 nucleotide sequence: TGCAGCGTTGTCGGGATATTAAAGAACACTGAAGCTTTCTTT.

Remarks on this clonotype: This may be a read error, as it is one base from a much larger clone. This sequence joins TRBV20-1 and TRBJ1-2, with D possibly TRBD1 on 5 matching bases. Trimming took 5 bases from V and 7 from J, leaving 11 bases between them. This CDR3 spans 11 amino acids. Germline CDR1 and CDR2: DFQATT and SNEGSKA (reference sequence). CDR3 DNA: TGCAGTGCTGAGGGACGAGCTGGCTACACCTTC. This encodes CSAEGRAGYTF.

The CDR3 protein is CASSDSLAGYNEQFF. DNA for the CDR3: TGTGCCAGCAGTGACTCACTAGCGGGCTACAATGAGCAGTTCTTC. V usage is TRBV6-4 and J usage is TRBJ2-1; 9 nucleotides match TRBD2. Germline-derived CDR1 and CDR2 are MRHNA and SNTAGT. Trimming removed 0 bases from V and 3 bases from J; junction bases left unmatched: 0. This CDR3 contains 15 residues.

This clonotype was observed a handful of times. The chain has TRBV28 and TRBJ1-4, with TRBD1 as a possible D gene (6 bases). The germline V gene has CDR1 MDHEN and CDR2 SYDVKM. The V gene lost 4 bases and the J gene lost 7 bases, with 13 bases spanning the gap. This CDR3 has 14 residues. CDR3 coding DNA: TGTGCCAGCAGTTCAGGCCAGGGGCCTGAAAAACTGTTTTTT. The encoded protein is CASSSGQGPEKLFF.

This clonotype was recorded many times. CDR3 residues: CASSYSLDGYTF. For the CDR3, the DNA is TGTGCCAGCAGTTACTCCCTAGACGGCTACACCTTC. The rearrangement links TRBV6-6 to TRBJ1-2, with D unresolved. The CDR3 spans 12 residues. The V end was cut by 0 bases, the J end by 8 bases, with 7 bases between. Germline V lookup: CDR1 MNHNY, CDR2 SVGAGI (reference sequence).

The chain combines TRBV7-2 with TRBJ1-1; D gene unclear. Germline V CDR1 and CDR2: SGHTA, FQGNSA. The length of the CDR3 is 14 residues. V lost 6 bases and J lost 6, with 17 bases in between. CDR3 coding DNA: TGTGCCAGCAGAACAAAAGCGGGTACTGCTGAAGCTTTCTTT. Translation gives CASRTKAGTAEAFF.

The table lists this clonotype with a few counts. The rearrangement uses TRBV5-1 and TRBJ1-5; 10 bases agree with TRBD1. CDR1 is SGHRS, CDR2 YFSETQ, per germline. V dropped 5 bases and J dropped 6; count of bases not matched to a gene: 5. The CDR3 sequence is 14 residues long. CDR3 sequence: CASSYGQGGQPQHF. CDR3 in DNA: TGCGCCAGCAGTTACGGACAGGGGGGTCAGCCCCAGCATTTT.

Comment on this clonotype: It may be a read error: a sequence one base away is much more abundant. This chain's CDR3 is CASRRQGKNTEYF. Written as DNA, the CDR3 is TGTGCCAGCAGGAGACAGGGAAAAAATACGGAGTATTTT. The chain combines TRBV12-3 or TRBV12-4 with TRBJ2-3; 7 bases align to TRBD1. There are 13 residues in the CDR3.

This clonotype was counted only a few times. A much larger clone lies one base from this, so it may be a read error. V and J are TRBV20-1 and TRBJ2-1; D call uncertain. CDR3 size: 12 residues. Per the germline V gene, CDR1 is DFQATT and CDR2 is SNEGSKA (reference sequence). The ends were cut back, 1 base at V and 13 bases at J, with 14 bases in the middle. CDR3 DNA: TGCAGTGCTAGAGGAGAGGCAAAGACCCAGTTCTTC. It translates to CSARGEAKTQFF.

The chain uses TRBV4-1 and TRBJ2-1, with TRBD2 matching over 7 bases. From germline, CDR1 is MGHRA and CDR2 YSYEKL. Unmatched junction bases numbered 2, after V lost 0 bases and J lost 0 bases. The length of the CDR3 is 16 residues. The CDR3 loop reads CASSQEGGSSYNEQFF. In DNA, the CDR3 is TGCGCCAGCAGCCAAGAAGGCGGGAGCTCCTACAATGAGCAGTTCTTC.

The V call is TRBV4-1, the J call TRBJ1-3, with D possibly TRBD1 on 5 matching bases. The length of the CDR3 is 17 residues. V lost 5 bases to trimming and J lost 0 bases, with 17 bases between them. Germline loops: CDR1 MGHRA, CDR2 YSYEKL. DNA for the CDR3: TGCGCCAGCAGCTCCGGATTGGACGGGGCCTCTGGAAACACCATATATTTT. As protein: CASSSGLDGASGNTIYF.